Each of the 32 T cell receptor beta chains below was sequenced from the same sample in a study of cytotoxic CD8 clonotypes in ibrutinib-treated CLL. Produced via immunoSEQ multiplex PCR; TCRdb's table is partial and in-frame only. The repertoire holds approximately 74,000 clones, with about 84% as singletons. The sample in question was PBMCs, obtained at disease progression, from a patient treated with ibrutinib. Receptor source: a human donor with chronic lymphocytic leukemia.

The genes are TRBV25-1 and TRBJ2-1, with D possibly TRBD2 on 6 matching bases. The germline CDR1 and CDR2 sequences are MGHDK and SYGVNS. Trimming took 6 bases from V and 2 from J, leaving 11 bases between them. CDR3 length equals 14 residues. The CDR3 bases are TGTGCCAGCAGCGAGGGAGGAACCTACAATGAGCAGTTCTTC. This encodes CASSEGGTYNEQFF.

This clone was seen only once. The rearrangement links TRBV7-6 to TRBJ2-7; TRBD1 agrees at 10 bases. This CDR3 region has 16 residues. Trimming at V came to 5 bases and at J to 1 base, leaving 8 bases not matched to a gene. Germline CDR1 is SGHVS and CDR2 is FNYEAQ. CDR3 sequence: CASSRFGGQGSYEQYF. The CDR3 DNA follows: TGTGCCAGCAGCCGATTTGGGGGACAGGGGTCCTACGAGCAGTACTTC.

This chain connects TRBV10-3 to TRBJ1-1; D is perhaps TRBD1 (5 bases). Germline values: CDR1 ENHRY, CDR2 SYGVKD. This CDR3 contains 13 residues. Trimming shortened V by 0 bases and J by 4 bases, and 6 bases separated the two germline ends. CDR3 DNA: TGTGCCATCAGTGAGTCGGGGGGCACTGAAGCTTTCTTT. Translated: CAISESGGTEAFF.

The CDR3 DNA is TGTGCCAGCAGTCCCGGGACGGTCCTATGGCAGTACTTC. This gives the protein CASSPGTVLWQYF. The chain couples TRBV6-6 to TRBJ2-7; the D call may be TRBD1 or TRBD2 (5 bases each). CDR1 and CDR2 (germline): MNHNY, SVGAGI (reference sequence). This CDR3 has 13 residues. Trimming removed 5 bases from V and 9 bases from J, with 17 bases in between.

This clone showed up just a few times. This rearrangement joins TRBV28 to TRBJ2-5; 7 bases map to TRBD1. The CDR3 spans 13 residues. Unmatched junction bases numbered 6, after V lost 6 bases and J lost 5 bases. Germline assignment: CDR1 MDHEN and CDR2 SYDVKM. The CDR3 sequence is CASRGQPDETQYF. CDR3 DNA: TGTGCCAGCAGGGGACAGCCCGACGAGACCCAGTACTTC. The variable domain in full, completed from reference TRBV28 and TRBJ2-5, reads DVKVTQSSRYLVKRTGEKVFLECVQDMDHENMFWYRQDPGLGLRLIYFSYDVKMKEKGDIPEGYSVSREKKERFSLILESASTNQTSMYLCASRGQPDETQYFGPGTRLLVL.

This chain links TRBV30 with TRBJ1-2; TRBD1 aligns across 10 bases. With V trimmed by 2 bases and J by 4 bases, 10 bases remained unmatched. Germline CDR1 reads GTSNPN; CDR2 reads SVGIG (reference sequence). This CDR3 comprises 16 residues. The CDR3 protein is CAWSIPGTGAPYGYTF. The DNA for the CDR3 is TGTGCCTGGAGTATTCCCGGGACAGGGGCTCCCTATGGCTACACCTTC.

This chain joins TRBV6-4 and TRBJ2-7; no firm D call. Germline-derived CDR1 and CDR2 are MRHNA and SNTAGT. The CDR3 contains 16 residues. The V end was cut by 5 bases, the J end by 0 bases, with 17 bases between. This CDR3 is CASSLAQSSASYEQYF. CDR3 bases: TGTGCCAGCAGTCTTGCGCAGTCGAGCGCCTCCTACGAGCAGTACTTC.

The chain employs TRBV7-8 and TRBJ2-1; the D is unclear. The CDR3 contains 13 residues. Germline V CDR1 and CDR2: SGHVS, FQNEAQ. Trimming cost V 3 bases and J 8 bases, with 11 bases left between them. The CDR3 DNA sequence: TGTGCCAGCAGCTTGGACCTTAGGGATGAGCAGTTCTTC. This sequence encodes CASSLDLRDEQFF.

The V call is TRBV10-3, the J call TRBJ1-1; D remains ambiguous. CDR3 length: 12 amino acids. Germline V CDR1 and CDR2: ENHRY, SYGVKD. Trimming left V 0 bases short and J 11 bases short, with 10 bases between. CDR3 sequence (DNA): TGTGCCATCAGTGAGTCGTTGACTCGGGCTTTCTTT. It is translated as CAISESLTRAFF.

The chain links TRBV6-4 to TRBJ2-2; maybe TRBD2 (5 bases). CDR1 is MRHNA and CDR2 is SNTAGT in the germline V gene. The CDR3 sequence is 13 residues long. V gave up 4 bases and J gave up 2 bases, with 5 bases separating them. The CDR3 nucleotides are TGTGCCAGCAGTGGACTAAACACCGGGGAGCTGTTTTTT. It codes for CASSGLNTGELFF.

The chain links TRBV19 to TRBJ2-2, with 8 bases identical to TRBD2. Germline CDR1 LNHDA, CDR2 SQIVND (reference sequence). The CDR3 runs to 15 residues. The J segment lost 4 bases and the V segment lost 4 bases, leaving 5 bases of the junction unmatched. CDR3 nucleotide sequence: TGTGCCAGTAGTACAGGGACTAGAATCACCGGGGAGCTGTTTTTT. Translation: CASSTGTRITGELFF.

The rearrangement uses TRBV29-1 and TRBJ1-1; no clear D. The CDR3 sequence is 14 residues long. V was cut by 3 bases and J by 3 bases, with 14 bases left in between. The V gene's germline CDR1 is SQVTM and CDR2 ANQGSEA. In nucleotides, the CDR3 is TGCAGCGTTGATAATCGGTTGCATGACACTGAAGCTTTCTTT. It yields the protein CSVDNRLHDTEAFF.

V is TRBV10-2 and J is TRBJ2-7; 9 nucleotides match TRBD1. The CDR3 is 15 amino acids. Germline trimming cut 5 bases from V and 5 bases from J; bases unmatched to any gene: 10. From germline, CDR1 is WSHSY and CDR2 SAAADI. The CDR3 DNA is TGCGCCAGCAGTCCGGGACAGGGACGCCAAAACGAGCAGTACTTC. Its translation: CASSPGQGRQNEQYF.

This chain uses TRBV6-1 with TRBJ2-7, with 9 nucleotides matching TRBD1. CDR3 length: 13 amino acids. The V and J ends lost 6 bases and 4 bases, in that order; junction bases with no gene match: 4. Per the germline V gene, CDR1 is MNHNS and CDR2 is SASEGT. CDR3 amino acids: CASRRDREYEQYF. The CDR3 DNA sequence: TGTGCCAGCAGAAGGGACAGGGAATACGAGCAGTACTTC.

The chain links TRBV5-1 to TRBJ1-2; D is perhaps TRBD1 (6 bases). Trimming took 1 base from V and 5 from J, leaving 9 bases between them. The CDR3 contains 13 residues. Germline V gene sequence: CDR1 SGHRS, CDR2 YFSETQ. CDR3 coding DNA: TGCGCCAGCAGCTTGTGGGGGCAGTATGGCTACACCTTC. Protein: CASSLWGQYGYTF.

This chain uses TRBV5-1 with TRBJ2-3; maybe TRBD2 (5 bases). Between the trimmed V and J ends, which lost 0 bases and 5 bases, there was a span of 10 bases. The CDR3 extends over 14 amino acids. The germline V gene encodes CDR1 SGHRS and CDR2 YFSETQ. The CDR3 is CASSLDRERDTQYF. The CDR3 DNA follows: TGCGCCAGCAGCTTGGATAGGGAGAGAGATACGCAGTATTTT.

The chain employs TRBV19 and TRBJ1-2, with D perhaps matching TRBD1 (5 bases). Germline V lookup: CDR1 LNHDA, CDR2 SQIVND (reference sequence). CDR3 length: 15 amino acids. The V end was cut by 6 bases, the J end by 2 bases, with 16 bases between. Here the CDR3 reads CASSLSPGRNYGYTF. DNA of the CDR3: TGTGCCAGTAGCTTAAGTCCGGGACGGAACTATGGCTACACCTTC.

The chain links TRBV6-4 to TRBJ2-2; TRBD1 might be the D (5 bases). V was shortened by 6 bases and J by 3 bases, with 11 bases between the two germline ends. The germline CDR1 and CDR2 sequences are MRHNA and SNTAGT. CDR3 length: 14 residues. The CDR3 nucleotides read TGTGCCAGCAGGCAGGACATCTACACCGGGGAGCTGTTTTTT. It translates to CASRQDIYTGELFF.

V and J are TRBV11-1 and TRBJ2-2; 8 bases align to TRBD2. Per the germline V gene, CDR1 is SGHAT and CDR2 is FQDESV (reference sequence). The CDR3 has 14 residues. Trimming cost V 8 bases and J 1 base; bases outside gene matches: 3. DNA for the CDR3: TGTGCCAGCGCCCTAGCGGGGAACACCGGGGAGCTGTTTTTT. It yields the protein CASALAGNTGELFF.

This sequence joins TRBV5-1 and TRBJ2-1; tentative D call: TRBD1 (6 bases). Per the germline V gene, CDR1 is SGHRS and CDR2 is YFSETQ. Trimming stripped 3 bases from V and 5 bases from J, with 12 bases between. The CDR3 is 14 amino acids. CDR3 residues: CASSSPQGNNEQFF. CDR3 coding DNA: TGCGCCAGCAGCTCCCCCCAGGGGAACAATGAGCAGTTCTTC.

The chain couples TRBV7-2 to TRBJ1-2; D is possibly TRBD1 (5 bases). The CDR3 is made up of 15 amino acids. Deletions cut 5 bases from V and 7 bases from J, with 20 bases between. Germline CDR1 and CDR2: SGHTA and FQGNSA. CDR3: CASSPWTTTRGGYTF. CDR3 DNA sequence: TGTGCCAGCAGCCCGTGGACAACTACTCGGGGTGGCTACACCTTC.

The chain couples TRBV14 to TRBJ2-7; D not certain. The germline CDR1 and CDR2 sequences are SGHDN and FVKESK. This CDR3 is 12 amino acids long. V lost 2 bases to trimming and J lost 3 bases, with 5 bases between them. The CDR3 loop is CASSQSLYEQYF. The CDR3 DNA follows: TGTGCCAGCAGCCAATCTCTCTACGAGCAGTACTTC.

The chain joins TRBV9 to TRBJ2-5; 11 bases are shared with TRBD2. V dropped 0 bases and J dropped 4; count of bases not matched to a gene: 8. The CDR3 totals 17 residues. Germline V lookup: CDR1 SGDLS, CDR2 YYNGEE. The CDR3 region has the DNA TGTGCCAGCAGCGTAGGAGGTAGCGGGGGGGGCTTAGAGACCCAGTACTTC. Translation gives CASSVGGSGGGLETQYF.

The V gene is TRBV6-1, the J gene TRBJ1-2, with D uncertain. The germline V gene encodes CDR1 MNHNS and CDR2 SASEGT. V lost 4 bases and J lost 1, with 10 bases in between. The CDR3 runs 14 residues. The CDR3 sequence is CASSGRVDNYGYTF. The CDR3 DNA is TGTGCCAGCAGTGGCCGGGTTGATAACTATGGCTACACCTTC.

This clone is labeled as medium-sized (0.01 to 0.1%). One junction end disagrees with the germline gene, perhaps due to a read error. CDR3: CASSIGNSGYTF. The CDR3 DNA follows: TGTGCCAGTAGTATAGGAAACTCTGGCTACACCTTC. This chain connects TRBV19 to TRBJ1-2; D gene unclear. The germline gives CDR1 LNHDA, CDR2 SQIVND (reference sequence). The CDR3 spans 12 residues.

The genes are TRBV7-9 and TRBJ1-4, with D perhaps TRBD1 (5 bases). Per germline, CDR1 SEHNR and CDR2 FQNEAQ (reference sequence). There are 13 residues in the CDR3. Trimming shortened V by 2 bases and J by 7 bases, and 8 bases separated the two germline ends. CDR3 amino acids: CASSLQGSEKLFF. CDR3 coding DNA: TGTGCCAGCAGCTTACAGGGAAGTGAAAAACTGTTTTTT. Variable domain in full (rest from reference TRBV7-9 and TRBJ1-4): DTGVSQNPRHKITKRGQNVTFRCDPISEHNRLYWYRQTLGQGPEFLTYFQNEAQLEKSRLLSDRFSAERPKGSFSTLEIQRTEQGDSAMYLCASSLQGSEKLFFGSGTQLSVL.

The chain has TRBV13 and TRBJ1-5, with D unresolved. V lost 4 bases, J lost 4 bases, and 20 bases lay in between. CDR1 and CDR2 (germline): PRHDT, FYEKMQ (reference sequence). The CDR3 runs to 17 residues. This chain's CDR3 is CASSSLATHIRNQPQHF. CDR3 sequence (DNA): TGTGCCAGCAGCTCCCTGGCAACCCATATTAGAAATCAGCCCCAGCATTTT.

The chain couples TRBV6-5 to TRBJ2-1; no clear D. The CDR3 loop spans 15 amino acids. V lost 5 bases to trimming and J lost 9 bases, with 20 bases between them. Germline V gives CDR1 MNHEY, CDR2 SVGAGI. This chain's CDR3 is CASSAPFRSSGEQFF. For the CDR3, the DNA is TGTGCCAGCAGTGCCCCTTTTAGGAGCTCGGGTGAGCAGTTCTTC.

The chain couples TRBV7-3 to TRBJ1-2; D may be TRBD1 (6 bases). This CDR3 spans 13 amino acids. Germline values: CDR1 SGHTA, CDR2 FQGTGA. Trimming shortened V by 5 bases and J by 4 bases, and 11 bases separated the two germline ends. The CDR3 sequence is CASSVGQLYGYTF. DNA for the CDR3: TGTGCCAGCAGCGTCGGACAGCTCTATGGCTACACCTTC.

This CDR3 is CASSPRVRETQYF. CDR3 DNA: TGTGCCAGCTCACCACGGGTAAGGGAGACCCAGTACTTC. This chain joins TRBV18 and TRBJ2-5; unclear D gene. Germline V gives CDR1 KGHSH, CDR2 LQKENI. V shed 1 base and J shed 5 bases, with 8 bases lying between them. The CDR3 covers 13 residues.

This sequence joins TRBV7-2 and TRBJ1-5; D is undetermined. The V gene lost 1 base and the J gene lost 5 bases, with 9 bases spanning the gap. Germline CDR1 SGHTA, CDR2 FQGNSA. The CDR3 covers 14 residues. The CDR3 region has the DNA TGTGCCAGCAGCTTAGTGAAGGGATATCAGCCCCAGCATTTT. This translates into CASSLVKGYQPQHF.

The chain employs TRBV7-9 and TRBJ1-1; no reliable D call. Trimming took off 5 bases at V and 3 bases at J, with 13 bases between the two ends. Germline lookup yields CDR1 SEHNR and CDR2 FQNEAQ (reference sequence). The CDR3 length is 14 residues. CDR3 coding DNA: TGTGCCAGCAGCCCAGAATTGGGTTACACTGAAGCTTTCTTT. This translates into CASSPELGYTEAFF.